One T cell receptor (beta chain) is described in this entry. The germline V gene has CDR1 GTSNPN and CDR2 SVGIG (reference sequence). The length of the CDR3 is 14 residues. Deletions cut 0 bases from V and 7 bases from J, with 12 bases between. This specimen comes from a study of cytomegalovirus exposure and HLA in healthy donors. TCRdb's table, derived via immunoSEQ multiplex PCR, lists solely in-frame clones and lacks some. The sample lists fewer than 200,000 clones, about nine tenths occurring once. The receptor comes from a man between 18 and 29 years old in good health and CMV-seropositive. The sequencing input was PBMCs. The chain couples TRBV30 to TRBJ1-4; D gene uncertain. In nucleotides, the CDR3 is TGTGCCTGGAGTGTGGTGGGCATCACTGAAAAACTGTTTTTT. This translates into CAWSVVGITEKLFF.